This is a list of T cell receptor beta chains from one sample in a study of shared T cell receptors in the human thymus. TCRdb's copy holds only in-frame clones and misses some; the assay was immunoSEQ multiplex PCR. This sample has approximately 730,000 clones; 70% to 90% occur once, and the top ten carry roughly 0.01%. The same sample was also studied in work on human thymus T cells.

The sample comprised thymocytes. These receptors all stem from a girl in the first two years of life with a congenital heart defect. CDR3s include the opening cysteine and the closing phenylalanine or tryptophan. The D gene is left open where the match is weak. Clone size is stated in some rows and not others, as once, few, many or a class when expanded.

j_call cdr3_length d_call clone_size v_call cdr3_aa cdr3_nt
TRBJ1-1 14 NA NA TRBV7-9 CASSLQESGTEAFF TGTGCCAGCAGCTTGCAAGAATCGGGCACTGAAGCTTTCTTT
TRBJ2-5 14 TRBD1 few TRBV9 CASSPGQRKETQYF TGTGCCAGCAGTCCGGGACAGAGAAAAGAGACCCAGTACTTC
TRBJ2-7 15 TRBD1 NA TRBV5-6 CASSLGQGVSYEQYF TGTGCCAGCAGCTTGGGACAGGGTGTCTCCTACGAGCAGTACTTC
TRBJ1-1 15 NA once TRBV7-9 CASSSPRIPWTEAFF TGTGCCAGCAGCTCTCCTAGGATCCCGTGGACTGAAGCTTTCTTT
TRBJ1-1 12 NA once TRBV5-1 CASSLEKGEAFF TGCGCCAGCAGCTTGGAAAAGGGGGAGGCTTTCTTT
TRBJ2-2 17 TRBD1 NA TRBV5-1 CASSTEAQGALTGELFF TGCGCCAGCAGCACCGAAGCCCAGGGGGCTTTGACCGGGGAGCTGTTTTTT
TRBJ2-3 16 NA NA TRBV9 CASSGPLGLKGDTQYF TGTGCCAGCAGCGGCCCACTGGGACTTAAGGGAGATACGCAGTATTTT
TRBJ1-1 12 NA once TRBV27 CASSSRFRKAFF TGTGCCAGCTCTAGTCGTTTTCGGAAAGCTTTCTTT
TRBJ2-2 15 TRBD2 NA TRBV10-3 CAISDGLAGTGELFF TGTGCCATCAGTGATGGGCTAGCGGGGACCGGGGAGCTGTTTTTT
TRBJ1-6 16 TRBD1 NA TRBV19 CASNAGRTGANSPLHF TGTGCCAGTAATGCCGGAAGGACAGGGGCTAATTCACCCCTCCACTTT
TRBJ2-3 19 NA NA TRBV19 CASNPRTPSRAGSTDTQYF TGTGCCAGTAACCCCAGAACCCCCTCACGGGCGGGGTCCACAGATACGCAGTATTTT
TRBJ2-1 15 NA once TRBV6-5 CASSYSHRPHNEQFF TGTGCCAGCAGTTACTCCCACAGGCCCCACAATGAGCAGTTCTTC
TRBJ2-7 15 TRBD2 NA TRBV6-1 CASSPSGGRPYEQYF TGTGCCAGCAGTCCGAGCGGGGGTCGACCCTACGAGCAGTACTTC
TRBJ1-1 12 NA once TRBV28 CASSLPDTEAFF TGTGCCAGCAGTTTACCCGACACTGAAGCTTTCTTT
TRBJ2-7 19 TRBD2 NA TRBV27 CASSYPPPGRGGRGYEQYF TGTGCCAGCAGTTACCCCCCCCCGGGGCGGGGGGGCCGGGGGTACGAGCAGTACTTC
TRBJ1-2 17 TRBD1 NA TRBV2 CASNLGGDRGLDYGYTF TGTGCCAGCAACCTGGGCGGCGACAGGGGGCTTGACTATGGCTACACCTTC
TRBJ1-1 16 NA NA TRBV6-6 CASSYPPGGGNTEAFF TGTGCCAGCAGTTACCCCCCTGGGGGGGGAAACACTGAAGCTTTCTTT
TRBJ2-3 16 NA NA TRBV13 CASSFTVAELTDTQYF TGTGCCAGCAGCTTCACGGTAGCGGAACTCACAGATACGCAGTATTTT
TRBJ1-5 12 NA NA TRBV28 CASTLRGQPQHF TGTGCCAGCACCCTTCGGGGACAGCCCCAGCATTTT
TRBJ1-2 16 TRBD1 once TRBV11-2 CASSLDRGGSDYGYTF TGTGCCAGCAGTTTGGACAGGGGGGGAAGCGACTATGGCTACACCTTC
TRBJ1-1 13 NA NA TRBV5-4 CASTLPGGNGAFF TGTGCCAGCACCCTACCGGGGGGAAATGGGGCTTTCTTT
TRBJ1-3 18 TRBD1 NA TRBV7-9 CASSSYRGPLISGNTIYF TGTGCCAGCAGTTCTTACAGGGGGCCCCTTATCTCTGGAAACACCATATATTTT
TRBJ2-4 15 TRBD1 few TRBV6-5 CASSYGTGAKNIQYF TGTGCCAGCAGTTACGGGACAGGGGCGAAAAACATTCAGTACTTC
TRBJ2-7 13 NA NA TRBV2 CAAPGYSSYEQYF TGTGCCGCCCCCGGGTACTCCTCCTACGAGCAGTACTTC
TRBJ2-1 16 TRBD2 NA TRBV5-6 CASSLGGRRTRNEQFF TGTGCCAGCAGCTTGGGGGGTCGACGGACTAGGAATGAGCAGTTCTTC
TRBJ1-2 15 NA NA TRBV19 CASSTYYLVNYGYTF TGTGCCAGTAGTACCTATTACCTGGTGAACTATGGCTACACCTTC
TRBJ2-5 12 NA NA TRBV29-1 CSVEAGVETQYF TGCAGCGTTGAAGCGGGGGTAGAGACCCAGTACTTC
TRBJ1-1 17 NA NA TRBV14 CASSQDFYGREPEEAFF TGTGCCAGCAGCCAAGATTTTTATGGAAGGGAGCCTGAGGAAGCTTTCTTT
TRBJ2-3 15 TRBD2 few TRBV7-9 CASSLGTSERDTQYF TGTGCCAGCAGCTTAGGAACTAGCGAGAGGGATACGCAGTATTTT
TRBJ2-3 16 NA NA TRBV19 CASSNQYTRYTDTQYF TGTGCCAGTAGTAATCAATATACCAGATACACAGATACGCAGTATTTT
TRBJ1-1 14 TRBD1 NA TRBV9 CASSDLRGRIEAFF TGTGCCAGCAGCGACCTCAGGGGGCGCATTGAAGCTTTCTTT
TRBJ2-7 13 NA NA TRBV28 CASSPFEGGFEYF TGTGCCAGCAGTCCTTTCGAGGGGGGGTTTGAGTACTTC
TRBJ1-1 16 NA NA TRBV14 CASSHNTHRSGTEAFF TGTGCCAGCAGCCATAATACCCACAGGTCCGGCACTGAAGCTTTCTTT
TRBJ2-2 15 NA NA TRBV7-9 CASSRTRVNTGELFF TGTGCCAGCAGCCGTACGAGGGTGAACACCGGGGAGCTGTTTTTT
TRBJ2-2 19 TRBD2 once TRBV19 CASSIFSRSGGAGTGELFF TGTGCCAGTAGTATATTTTCACGTAGCGGGGGGGCCGGTACCGGGGAGCTGTTTTTT
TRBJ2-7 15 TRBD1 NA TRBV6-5 CASSTSQGENYEQYF TGTGCCAGCAGTACCAGCCAGGGGGAAAACTACGAGCAGTACTTC
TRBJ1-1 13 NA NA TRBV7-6 CASSGNRDTEAFF TGTGCCAGCAGCGGCAACAGAGACACTGAAGCTTTCTTT
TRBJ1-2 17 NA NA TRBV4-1 CASSQGHGRGLRYGYTF TGCGCCAGCAGCCAAGGGCACGGCCGCGGACTAAGGTATGGCTACACCTTC
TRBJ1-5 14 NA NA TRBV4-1 CASSQEGAGQPQHF TGCGCCAGCAGCCAAGAGGGGGCGGGTCAGCCCCAGCATTTT
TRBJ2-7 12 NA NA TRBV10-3 CAISETAYEQYF TGTGCCATCAGTGAGACAGCCTACGAGCAGTACTTC
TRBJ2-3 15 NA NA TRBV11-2 CASSPTGTSTDTQYF TGTGCCAGCAGCCCTACTGGGACTAGCACAGATACGCAGTATTTT
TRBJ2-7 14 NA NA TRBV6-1 CASSEALLSYEQYF TGTGCCAGCAGTGAAGCGCTTCTTAGCTACGAGCAGTACTTC
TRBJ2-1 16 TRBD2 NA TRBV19 CASSPGLAGAQWEQFF TGTGCCAGTAGTCCGGGACTAGCGGGGGCACAATGGGAGCAGTTCTTC
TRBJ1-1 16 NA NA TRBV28 CASSELPGEVNTEAFF TGTGCCAGCAGTGAACTACCAGGGGAAGTGAACACTGAAGCTTTCTTT
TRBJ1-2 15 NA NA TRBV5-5 CASSTKRGEDYGYTF TGTGCCAGCAGCACTAAACGAGGGGAGGACTATGGCTACACCTTC
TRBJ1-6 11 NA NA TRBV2 CASRFNSPLHF TGTGCCAGCCGGTTTAATTCACCCCTCCACTTT
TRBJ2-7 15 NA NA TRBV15 CATSSFPRRAYEQYF TGTGCCACCAGCAGTTTCCCCAGGAGGGCCTACGAGCAGTACTTC
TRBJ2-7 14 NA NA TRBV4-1 CASSQDREGYEQYF TGCGCCAGCAGCCAAGACCGAGAGGGCTACGAGCAGTACTTC
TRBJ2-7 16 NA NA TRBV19 CASSPWTGASTYEQYF TGTGCCAGTAGTCCCTGGACGGGAGCGTCTACCTACGAGCAGTACTTC